The 16 T cell receptor beta chains in this list originate from one sample, sequenced in a study of cytomegalovirus exposure and HLA in healthy donors. Assay used: immunoSEQ multiplex PCR; TCRdb lists only in-frame clones, some missing. The data contain 65,000 to 100,000 clones, over 85% of them singletons. Material for sequencing was PBMCs. The receptors originated from a woman aged 30 to 39 in good health and CMV-seronegative.

This clone was recorded only once. This chain links TRBV7-3 with TRBJ2-2, with TRBD2 identical over 8 bases. The germline CDR1 and CDR2 sequences are SGHTA and FQGTGA. V was clipped by 5 bases and J by 4 bases; unmatched bases: 15. The CDR3 runs to 18 residues. Here the CDR3 DNA reads TGTGCCAGCAGCCCCCAAGAGGTCACTAGCGGATCCACCGGGGAGCTGTTTTTT. It translates to CASSPQEVTSGSTGELFF.

This chain links TRBV4-1 with TRBJ2-3, with a possible D match to TRBD1 (6 bases). The CDR3 sequence is 15 residues long. CDR1 is MGHRA and CDR2 is YSYEKL in the germline V gene. V dropped 1 base and J dropped 1 base, with 9 bases sitting between them. CDR3 DNA: TGCGCCAGCAGCCAAGCGAACAGGGGCACAGATACGCAGTATTTT. Its translation is CASSQANRGTDTQYF.

This clone is a singleton in its sample. The genes are TRBV5-1 and TRBJ2-1; TRBD2 matches 8 bases. Germline V gene lookup returns CDR1 SGHRS and CDR2 YFSETQ. The CDR3 runs to 15 residues. The V gene end was trimmed by 4 bases and the J gene end by 6 bases; junction bases not matched to a gene: 9. CDR3 nucleotide sequence: TGCGCCAGCAGCCCTCTGGCGGGGGGACCCAATGAGCAGTTCTTC. As protein: CASSPLAGGPNEQFF.

CDR3 in DNA: TGCAGCGTTTGGGCGGGGGTTACGAATTCACCCCTCCACTTT. Protein sequence: CSVWAGVTNSPLHF. This rearrangement joins TRBV29-1 to TRBJ1-6, with D perhaps matching TRBD1 (5 bases). Germline CDR1 SQVTM, CDR2 ANQGSEA. The CDR3 loop spans 14 amino acids. Trimming stripped 5 bases from V and 7 bases from J, with 15 bases between.

The genes are TRBV28 and TRBJ1-5, with no clear D. Trimming took off 2 bases at V and 0 bases at J, with 17 bases between the two ends. The CDR3 contains 18 residues. Germline CDR1 MDHEN, CDR2 SYDVKM. CDR3 nucleotides: TGTGCCAGCAGTTTAAGAGGGTTCGGTGGGATTAGCAATCAGCCCCAGCATTTT. This gives the protein CASSLRGFGGISNQPQHF.

Concerning this clone itself: The identical CDR3 is also encoded by other nucleotide sequences in the sample. The chain employs TRBV30 and TRBJ2-3; 11 bases line up with TRBD2. V was clipped by 0 bases and J by 1 base; unmatched bases: 0. CDR1 is GTSNPN and CDR2 is SVGIG in the germline V gene (reference sequence). This CDR3 has 15 amino acids. In DNA, the CDR3 is TGTGCCTGGAGTGTACTAGCGGGAGGCACAGATACGCAGTATTTT. Its translation: CAWSVLAGGTDTQYF.

The gene calls are TRBV28 and TRBJ1-2; TRBD1 might be the D (5 bases). The CDR3 contains 14 residues. CDR1 MDHEN and CDR2 SYDVKM come from the germline V gene. The ends were cut back, 11 bases at V and 0 bases at J, with 16 bases in the middle. The CDR3 bases are TGTGCCGGCTCGCCCGACAGTGCTAACTATGGCTACACCTTC. Translation: CAGSPDSANYGYTF.

The chain carries TRBV5-1 and TRBJ2-2; 8 nucleotides agree with TRBD2. The J segment lost 6 bases and the V segment lost 1 base, leaving 5 bases of the junction unmatched. CDR3 length equals 15 residues. Germline V lookup: CDR1 SGHRS, CDR2 YFSETQ. The CDR3 loop reads CASSLLPGGAGELFF. For the CDR3, the DNA is TGCGCCAGCAGCTTGTTACCGGGGGGGGCCGGGGAGCTGTTTTTT. Full variable domain (outside the CDR3, taken from reference TRBV5-1 and TRBJ2-2): KAGVTQTPRYLIKTRGQQVTLSCSPISGHRSVSWYQQTPGQGLQFLFEYFSETQRNKGNFPGRFSGRQFSNSRSEMNVSTLELGDSALYLCASSLLPGGAGELFFGEGSRLTVL.

This sequence joins TRBV27 and TRBJ1-1; TRBD1 aligns across 7 bases. Germline CDR1 reads MNHEY; CDR2 reads SMNVEV (reference sequence). CDR3 length: 15 amino acids. V lost 3 bases and J lost 2; bases outside the gene matches: 6. CDR3 sequence (DNA): TGTGCCAGCAGTTTCGGGACAGCCCCTAACACTGAAGCTTTCTTT. Protein sequence: CASSFGTAPNTEAFF.

This clone came up once. V gene TRBV7-3 combines with J gene TRBJ1-2, with 7 nucleotides matching TRBD1. Germline CDR1 and CDR2: SGHTA and FQGTGA. The junction had 7 bases not matched to a gene; V was cut back by 1 base and J by 8 bases. The CDR3 runs to 14 residues. CDR3 DNA sequence: TGTGCCAGCAGCTTAAAGGAGGGGGCGGGCGGCTACACCTTC. Amino acid sequence: CASSLKEGAGGYTF.

This clone was picked up one time. The rearrangement links TRBV18 to TRBJ2-3; the match to TRBD1 covers 8 bases. The CDR3 covers 14 residues. Trimming at V came to 3 bases and at J to 4 bases, leaving 3 bases not matched to a gene. Germline values: CDR1 KGHSH, CDR2 LQKENI. The DNA of the CDR3 is TGTGCCAGCTCACCTACAGGGGGTTCAGATACGCAGTATTTT. It is translated as CASSPTGGSDTQYF.

V gene TRBV28 combines with J gene TRBJ2-4; 8 positions agree with TRBD2. V was pared by 7 bases and J by 2 bases, with 7 bases of the junction left unmatched. Germline V gene data show CDR1 as MDHEN and CDR2 as SYDVKM. The CDR3 length is 15 residues. Here the CDR3 reads CASIPRGGSKNIQYF. CDR3 coding DNA: TGTGCCAGCATCCCTCGGGGGGGCTCCAAAAACATTCAGTACTTC.

The genes are TRBV25-1 and TRBJ2-7; D gene ambiguous. This CDR3 has 13 amino acids. The V end was cut by 3 bases, the J end by 3 bases, with 9 bases between. Germline CDR1 reads MGHDK; CDR2 reads SYGVNS. This CDR3 is CASSEASVYEQYF. For the CDR3, the DNA is TGTGCCAGCAGTGAGGCGAGCGTCTACGAGCAGTACTTC.

The rearrangement uses TRBV11-3 and TRBJ2-1; TRBD2 aligns across 10 bases. Per germline, CDR1 SGHNT and CDR2 YENEEA. V shed 5 bases and J 4 bases; nucleotides not matched to a gene: 11. The CDR3 has 17 residues. The DNA of the CDR3 is TGTGCCAGCAGCCTAGGAGAGACTAGCGGGTCGTACAATGAGCAGTTCTTC. Translated: CASSLGETSGSYNEQFF.

This rearrangement joins TRBV2 to TRBJ2-7; TRBD1 matches at 8 bases. V lost 5 bases, J lost 0 bases, and 6 bases stayed unmatched. CDR1 is SNHLY, CDR2 FYNNEI, per germline. The CDR3 is 15 amino acids. The CDR3 bases are TGTGCCAGCAGTCTTAGACAGGGGAACTCCTACGAGCAGTACTTC. This codes for CASSLRQGNSYEQYF.

Note on this clone: A read error may account for a junction end that differs from germline. J is TRBJ2-5 and V is TRBV7-7, with 9 positions matching TRBD1. The CDR3 sequence is 15 residues long. The V gene's germline CDR1 is SSHAT and CDR2 FNYEAQ (reference sequence). The CDR3 sequence: CASSRPGQGQETQYF. The DNA of the CDR3 is TGTGCTAGCAGCCGCCCGGGACAGGGCCAAGAGACCCAGTACTTC. Drawing the rest from reference TRBV7-7 and TRBJ2-5, the complete variable domain is GAGVSQSPRYKVTKRGQDVTLRCDPISSHATLYWYQQALGQGPEFLTYFNYEAQPDKSGLPSDRFSAERPEGSISTLTIQRTEQRDSAMYRCASSRPGQGQETQYFGPGTRLLVL.